This TCR beta chain was identified during a study of blood T cells in healthy people across ages. Study results and caveats: Considered underestimates were the diversity estimates obtained from one million T cells. There were more naive CD4+ cells and higher diversity in long-lived donors than in aged donors. Bulk PBMC profiling left naive and antigen-experienced comparisons inconclusive.

This CDR3 contains 15 residues. The germline V and J ends were trimmed by 5 bases and 5 bases, with 20 bases remaining between them. The V gene's germline CDR1 is SGHNT and CDR2 YYREEE (reference sequence). PCR was performed a second time for about 7 to 12 cycles using a sample-barcoded 5' primer and a J-beta primer mix. Via MiXCR, TCRdb re-called the 5' RACE reads, giving one row per CDR3 protein. Of about 840,000 distinct CDR3 sequences in the sample, roughly 29% were seen once. For this clonotype: Its target is unknown. A much more abundant neighbour one base away suggests this may be a read error.

These data were likewise used in another study, on T cells of mothers and their children.

The material sequenced was blood. The TCR sequence derives from a woman aged 35 to 49 in good health. J is TRBJ2-7 and V is TRBV5-4; possibly TRBD2 for D (7 bases). This CDR3 is CASRWRGGLANEQYF. The CDR3 DNA follows: TGTGCCAGCAGATGGAGGGGGGGACTGGCGAACGAGCAGTACTTC.